This T cell receptor beta chain was captured in a study of T-cell memory formation after mild COVID-19. Per the germline V gene, CDR1 is SEHNR and CDR2 is FQNEAQ (reference sequence). The V gene lost 3 bases and the J gene lost 3 bases, with 9 bases spanning the gap. The length of the CDR3 is 13 residues. Study-wide points: The study found contracting CD4+ clones mainly in CM and EM and contracting CD8+ clones in EMRA.

This clonotype was seen a handful of times. Its target is not known. 5'RACE primed at constant segments yielded TCR alpha and TCR beta cDNA libraries bearing sample barcodes and UMIs. One entry per CDR3 protein, called by TCRdb with MiXCR from the 5' RACE reads. The table lists about 350,000 distinct CDR3 sequences, roughly 19% of them singletons, with around a fifth in the top ten. Sequencing was carried out using PBMCs or a T cell subset sorted from them (not recorded which). The TCR comes from a man aged 18 to 35 who had mild COVID-19 (a few samples of this study predate the infection). Cell type and time point are not known. The chain employs TRBV7-9 and TRBJ2-7, with D maybe TRBD2 (5 bases). The CDR3 DNA is TGTGCCAGCAGCTTCGACGGAGGCTACGAGCAGTACTTC. The encoded protein is CASSFDGGYEQYF.